One sample yielded the 29 T cell receptor beta chains listed below, sequenced in a study of a mutant IDH1 vaccine in newly diagnosed glioma. Time point: baseline, week 1 (first vaccination visit). The treatment here: pre-vaccination baseline after standard-of-care therapy. Clones were sequenced by immunoSEQ multiplex PCR, and TCRdb holds only the in-frame ones, with some missing. The sample contains tens of thousands of clones, about nine tenths of which appear only once. This specimen consisted of PBMCs, obtained from a glioma patient treated with radiotherapy, temozolomide or both. These receptors all come from a man aged 35 to 55 with glioma.

This clone was detected only once. V gene TRBV9 combines with J gene TRBJ2-1; D could derive from TRBD1 or TRBD2 (6 bases each). The germline CDR1 and CDR2 sequences are SGDLS and YYNGEE. The CDR3 covers 16 residues. V was clipped by 0 bases and J by 1 base, with 11 bases between them. CDR3: CASSVGGLASYNEQFF. The CDR3 DNA is TGTGCCAGCAGCGTAGGGGGGCTAGCGTCCTACAATGAGCAGTTCTTC. The full variable domain, in which reference TRBV9 and TRBJ2-1 provide the parts outside the CDR3, is DSGVTQTPKHLITATGQRVTLRCSPRSGDLSVYWYQQSLDQGLQFLIQYYNGEERAKGNILERFSAQQFPDLHSELNLSSLELGDSALYFCASSVGGLASYNEQFFGPGTRLTVL.

This chain joins TRBV4-2 and TRBJ2-1, with 9 bases identical to TRBD2. The CDR3 loop spans 17 amino acids. From germline, CDR1 is LGHNA and CDR2 YNFKEQ. Trimming removed 2 bases from V and 3 bases from J; junction bases left unmatched: 8. The CDR3 here is CASSQSSSGGSYNEQFF. The CDR3 nucleotides are TGTGCCAGCAGCCAATCCTCCAGCGGGGGGAGCTACAATGAGCAGTTCTTC.

The chain recombines TRBV6-1 with TRBJ2-7, with D perhaps matching TRBD2 (7 bases). Germline V CDR1 and CDR2: MNHNS, SASEGT. The V and J ends lost 3 bases and 2 bases respectively, with 11 bases between them. The CDR3 loop spans 14 amino acids. Here the CDR3 reads CASSEGGRAYEQYF. CDR3 DNA: TGTGCCAGCAGTGAGGGGGGGCGGGCCTACGAGCAGTACTTC.

The rearrangement joins TRBV6-5 to TRBJ2-7, with 7 bases identical to TRBD1. Trimming cost V 5 bases and J 2 bases; bases outside gene matches: 9. Germline CDR1 MNHEY, CDR2 SVGAGI. CDR3 length: 15 residues. The CDR3 is CASSHAQGSPYEQYF. CDR3 bases: TGTGCCAGCAGTCACGCACAGGGGTCGCCCTACGAGCAGTACTTC.

V gene TRBV2 combines with J gene TRBJ2-5; TRBD2 agrees at 13 bases. Germline V gene sequence: CDR1 SNHLY, CDR2 FYNNEI. Trimming removed 4 bases from V and 4 bases from J; junction bases left unmatched: 6. The CDR3 spans 16 residues. The CDR3, as DNA: TGTGCCAGCAGTGCCGGACTAGCGGGAGTGGCAGAGACCCAGTACTTC. As protein: CASSAGLAGVAETQYF.

The V and J genes are TRBV4-1 and TRBJ2-2; the D gene is possibly TRBD2 (5 bases). The V gene lost 3 bases and the J gene lost 1 base, with 6 bases spanning the gap. The CDR3 has 14 amino acids. Germline-derived CDR1 and CDR2 are MGHRA and YSYEKL. As DNA, the CDR3 is TGCGCCAGCAGCCACGGACTGAACACCGGGGAGCTGTTTTTT. Protein product: CASSHGLNTGELFF.

The CDR3 reads CASSPSPAATQETQYF. The CDR3 DNA follows: TGTGCCAGCAGCCCCTCGCCAGCGGCAACCCAAGAGACCCAGTACTTC. The chain links TRBV13 to TRBJ2-5, with D perhaps TRBD2 (5 bases). Per the germline V gene, CDR1 is PRHDT and CDR2 is FYEKMQ (reference sequence). There are 16 residues in the CDR3. The germline V and J ends were trimmed by 5 bases and 1 base, with 17 bases remaining between them.

V gene TRBV5-1 combines with J gene TRBJ1-5; TRBD1 matches at 7 bases. The junction had 0 bases not matched to a gene; V was cut back by 2 bases and J by 4 bases. Germline CDR1 is SGHRS and CDR2 is YFSETQ. The CDR3 spans 13 residues. CDR3 protein: CASSLQGNQPQHF. CDR3 sequence (DNA): TGCGCCAGCAGCTTACAGGGGAATCAGCCCCAGCATTTT.

J is TRBJ1-2 and V is TRBV11-2; possibly TRBD1 for D (5 bases). Per germline, CDR1 SGHAT and CDR2 FQNNGV. The CDR3 contains 12 residues. V lost 3 bases, J lost 6 bases, and 8 bases lay in between. CDR3 amino acids: CASSFGGDGYTF. Written as DNA, the CDR3 is TGTGCCAGCAGCTTCGGGGGGGATGGCTACACCTTC.

V usage is TRBV11-2 and J usage is TRBJ2-2; 8 nucleotides align to TRBD2. V shed 3 bases and J 4 bases; nucleotides not matched to a gene: 10. There are 17 residues in the CDR3. Germline assignment: CDR1 SGHAT and CDR2 FQNNGV. The CDR3 nucleotides read TGTGCCAGCAGCTTTTATGGCAGCGGGAGAGCCACCGGGGAGCTGTTTTTT. Its translation: CASSFYGSGRATGELFF. Based on the CDR3 plus reference TRBV11-2 and TRBJ2-2, the full variable domain is EAGVAQSPRYKIIEKRQSVAFWCNPISGHATLYWYQQILGQGPKLLIQFQNNGVVDDSQLPKDRFSAERLKGVDSTLKIQPAKLEDSAVYLCASSFYGSGRATGELFFGEGSRLTVL.

As DNA, the CDR3 is TGCGCCAGCAGGGCATTTATCTACACCTTC. It specifies CASRAFIYTF. The rearrangement uses TRBV5-1 and TRBJ1-2; D is unclear. CDR1 and CDR2 from the germline V gene are SGHRS and YFSETQ. The V gene lost 5 bases and the J gene lost 10 bases, with 9 bases spanning the gap. This CDR3 has 10 amino acids.

This chain links TRBV5-4 with TRBJ2-5; D is possibly TRBD1 (6 bases). Germline V gene lookup returns CDR1 SGHNT and CDR2 YYREEE (reference sequence). Trimming pared 4 bases from V and 1 base from J, leaving 14 bases between. The CDR3 runs to 15 residues. The DNA for the CDR3 is TGTGCCAGCAGCCCTAATTTGGACAGCCAAGAGACCCAGTACTTC. Protein sequence: CASSPNLDSQETQYF.

DNA for the CDR3: TGTGCCAGCAGTTTGACAGGGGGCTATGGCTACACCTTC. Encoded protein: CASSLTGGYGYTF. The genes are TRBV27 and TRBJ1-2, with 9 bases aligning to TRBD1. The CDR3 contains 13 residues. Germline CDR1 MNHEY, CDR2 SMNVEV (reference sequence). V lost 3 bases, J lost 4 bases, and 0 bases stayed unmatched.

A few counts support this clone. This chain joins TRBV28 and TRBJ1-1; D remains ambiguous. Germline V gene sequence: CDR1 MDHEN, CDR2 SYDVKM. V lost 3 bases and J 3 bases, leaving 26 bases between the germline ends. This CDR3 has 19 residues. The CDR3 protein is CASSLGSHGFIRPDTEAFF. In DNA, the CDR3 is TGTGCCAGCAGTTTGGGGTCCCATGGGTTTATCAGGCCGGACACTGAAGCTTTCTTT. The entire variable domain, with the rest obtained from reference TRBV28 and TRBJ1-1, is as follows: DVKVTQSSRYLVKRTGEKVFLECVQDMDHENMFWYRQDPGLGLRLIYFSYDVKMKEKGDIPEGYSVSREKKERFSLILESASTNQTSMYLCASSLGSHGFIRPDTEAFFGQGTRLTVV.

Points on this clone: Other DNA sequences in the same sample also yield this CDR3. The chain carries TRBV28 and TRBJ2-7; D is unclear. The CDR3 runs 12 residues. V was pared by 5 bases and J by 4 bases, with 9 bases between. The V gene's germline CDR1 is MDHEN and CDR2 SYDVKM. CDR3 sequence (DNA): TGTGCCAGCAGTCTAGGAACTTACGAGCAGTACTTC. The encoded protein is CASSLGTYEQYF.

The chain has TRBV21-1 and TRBJ1-4. TRBV21-1 is shown as a pseudogene. CDR3 length: 16 residues. The CDR3 spells CASSKATDSTNEKLFF. In DNA, the CDR3 is TGTGCCAGCAGCAAAGCGACGGATTCAACTAATGAAAAACTGTTTTTT.

The V and J genes are TRBV15 and TRBJ2-7, with 14 nucleotides matching TRBD2. The V and J ends lost 5 bases and 9 bases, in that order; junction bases with no gene match: 18. CDR1 and CDR2 from the germline V gene are LNHNV and YYDKDF (reference sequence). The CDR3 totals 18 residues. CDR3 loop: CATSPRMGPGLAGVRQYF. The CDR3 bases are TGTGCCACCAGCCCTCGGATGGGACCGGGACTAGCGGGAGTTCGGCAGTACTTC. The variable domain in full, with the rest retrieved from reference TRBV15 and TRBJ2-7, is DAMVIQNPRYQVTQFGKPVTLSCSQTLNHNVMYWYQQKSSQAPKLLFHYYDKDFNNEADTPDNFQSRRPNTSFCFLDIRSPGLGDTAMYLCATSPRMGPGLAGVRQYFGPGTRLTVT.

The chain joins TRBV7-9 to TRBJ2-1; unclear D gene. Germline V gene sequence: CDR1 SEHNR, CDR2 FQNEAQ (reference sequence). Trimming removed 3 bases at V and 6 bases at J, with 15 bases between. The CDR3 sequence is 15 residues long. This chain's CDR3 is CASSFRSGSINEQFF. The CDR3 region has the DNA TGTGCCAGCAGCTTCCGTTCCGGTAGCATCAATGAGCAGTTCTTC.

The J gene is TRBJ2-1, the V gene TRBV5-1; D may match TRBD1 or TRBD2 (5 bases each). Looked up from germline, CDR1 is SGHRS and CDR2 is YFSETQ. The CDR3 contains 13 residues. The V gene lost 7 bases and the J gene lost 3 bases, with 11 bases spanning the gap. This CDR3 reads CASAGAVYNEQFF. The CDR3 DNA sequence: TGCGCCAGCGCCGGGGCGGTCTACAATGAGCAGTTCTTC.

This rearrangement joins TRBV5-1 to TRBJ1-2, with D unresolved. V was clipped by 4 bases and J by 7 bases, with 11 bases between them. The CDR3 is 12 amino acids. Germline V gene lookup returns CDR1 SGHRS and CDR2 YFSETQ. CDR3 nucleotides: TGCGCCAGCAGCCCAGACCGGACTGGCTACACCTTC. As protein: CASSPDRTGYTF. The variable domain in full, completed from reference TRBV5-1 and TRBJ1-2, reads KAGVTQTPRYLIKTRGQQVTLSCSPISGHRSVSWYQQTPGQGLQFLFEYFSETQRNKGNFPGRFSGRQFSNSRSEMNVSTLELGDSALYLCASSPDRTGYTFGSGTRLTVV.

The chain is built from TRBV13 and TRBJ2-5; TRBD2 matches 10 bases. Per the germline V gene, CDR1 is PRHDT and CDR2 is FYEKMQ (reference sequence). Losses at the gene ends were 5 bases for V and 2 bases for J; bases not matched to a gene: 5. This CDR3 spans 15 amino acids. CDR3 residues: CASSRTSGKQETQYF. In DNA, the CDR3 is TGTGCCAGCAGCCGGACTAGCGGAAAGCAAGAGACCCAGTACTTC.

The chain has TRBV28 and TRBJ1-2; TRBD1 matches at 7 bases. V was pared by 8 bases and J by 9 bases, with 12 bases of the junction left unmatched. Germline V gene sequence: CDR1 MDHEN, CDR2 SYDVKM. The CDR3 consists of 13 residues. The CDR3 loop is CASLLSGGGSYTF. The CDR3 DNA reads TGTGCCAGCCTCCTCTCAGGGGGGGGTAGCTACACCTTC.

This chain uses TRBV10-2 with TRBJ2-7; 12 nucleotides line up with TRBD2. The CDR3 contains 14 residues. Per germline, CDR1 WSHSY and CDR2 SAAADI. V trimming: 5 bases; J trimming: 3 bases; junction bases outside the gene matches: 2. The CDR3 DNA reads as TGCGCCAGCAGTACTAGCGGGAGGTACTACGAGCAGTACTTC. As protein: CASSTSGRYYEQYF.

The V call is TRBV5-1, the J call TRBJ2-1, with D perhaps matching TRBD2 (5 bases). Germline CDR1 and CDR2: SGHRS and YFSETQ. The CDR3 runs 13 residues. V lost 6 bases and J lost 4, with 11 bases in between. CDR3 sequence: CASMQSGYNEQFF. The CDR3 coding sequence is TGCGCCAGCATGCAGAGCGGTTACAATGAGCAGTTCTTC.

The chain links TRBV13 to TRBJ2-7; 10 bases fit TRBD1. CDR1 and CDR2 (germline): PRHDT, FYEKMQ (reference sequence). V shed 3 bases, J shed 4 bases, and the junction held 0 bases outside the gene matches. There are 13 residues in the CDR3. The CDR3 sequence is CASSLDRGYEQYF. The CDR3 nucleotides are TGTGCCAGCAGCTTGGACAGGGGGTACGAGCAGTACTTC.

The chain recombines TRBV14 with TRBJ1-1; 9 bases fit TRBD1. Germline lookup yields CDR1 SGHDN and CDR2 FVKESK. The CDR3 has 13 residues. J gave up 8 bases and V 4 bases, and 5 bases lay outside the gene matches. CDR3 coding DNA: TGTGCCAGCAGCCCCCCGGGACAGGGCGAAGCTTTCTTT. This codes for CASSPPGQGEAFF.

The V gene is TRBV5-4, the J gene TRBJ2-1; D is tentatively TRBD1 or TRBD2 (6 bases each). The CDR3 covers 17 residues. V was clipped by 4 bases and J by 5 bases, with 22 bases between them. Germline loops: CDR1 SGHNT, CDR2 YYREEE (reference sequence). CDR3 sequence (DNA): TGTGCCAGCAGCCCTAAGGGGGGAGGTGTGAGTAACAATGAGCAGTTCTTC. It translates to CASSPKGGGVSNNEQFF.

The J gene is TRBJ2-7, the V gene TRBV4-3, with unresolved D. This CDR3 region has 13 residues. Germline V gene sequence: CDR1 LGHNA, CDR2 YSLEER. V lost 4 bases and J 3 bases, leaving 10 bases between the germline ends. CDR3 residues: CASSRRTDYEQYF. The CDR3 DNA is TGCGCCAGCAGCCGACGGACGGACTACGAGCAGTACTTC.

V usage is TRBV4-3 and J usage is TRBJ2-7; unclear D gene. The V gene's germline CDR1 is LGHNA and CDR2 YSLEER. V gave up 1 base and J gave up 6 bases, with 10 bases separating them. The length of the CDR3 is 13 residues. The CDR3 DNA reads as TGCGCCAGCAGCCAAGCGGTACAACGCGAGCAGTACTTC. It specifies CASSQAVQREQYF.